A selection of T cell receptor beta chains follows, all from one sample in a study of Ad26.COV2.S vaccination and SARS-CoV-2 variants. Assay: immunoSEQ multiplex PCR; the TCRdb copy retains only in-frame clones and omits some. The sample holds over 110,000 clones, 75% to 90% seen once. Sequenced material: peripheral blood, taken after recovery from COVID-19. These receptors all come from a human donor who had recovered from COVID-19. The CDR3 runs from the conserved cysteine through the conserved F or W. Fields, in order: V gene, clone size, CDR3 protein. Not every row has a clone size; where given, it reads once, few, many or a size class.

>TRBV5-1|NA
CASSEGFETAFF
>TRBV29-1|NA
CSGKPGRNTEAFF
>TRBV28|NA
CASSPDSASGELFF
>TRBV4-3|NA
CASSQDRAPGGLGANVLTF
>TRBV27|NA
CASSLLGIKDTQYF
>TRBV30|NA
CAWRRDGDNSPLHF
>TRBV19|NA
CASKVVGATSGTEAFF
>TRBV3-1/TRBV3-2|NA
CASSLGWTGDEKTQYF
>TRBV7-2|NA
CASSSLAGSLEQYF
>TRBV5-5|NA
CASSLGDRGYEQYF
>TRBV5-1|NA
CASSATANPTDTQYF
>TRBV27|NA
CASSLTSGELYQETQYF
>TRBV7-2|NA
CASSSQHRTNNEQFF
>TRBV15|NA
CATAGGGEDTQYF
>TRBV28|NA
CASSFSGQTYEQYF
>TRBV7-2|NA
CASSSGNRGTEAFF
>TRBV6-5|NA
CASSYGTGRAEQYF
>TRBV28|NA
CASRQANTEAFF
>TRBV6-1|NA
CASSEVDNSPLHF
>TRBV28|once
CASSLRQGDSPLHF
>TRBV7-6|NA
CASSLARRGSTDTQYF
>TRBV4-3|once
CASSRDRGPTEAFF
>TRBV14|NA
CASSQEGRRTGTGYNEQFF
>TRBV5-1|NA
CASSRRLAGSYNEQFF
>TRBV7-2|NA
CASSLAVTTNEKLFF
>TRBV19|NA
CACRGGATDTQYF
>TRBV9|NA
CASSVGGNEKLFF
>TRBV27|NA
CASRPSSGGAPTNTQYF
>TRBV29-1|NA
CSALASGSSYNSPLHF
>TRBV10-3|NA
CAISPSLNTEAFF
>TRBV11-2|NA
CASSSYRGLNEQFF
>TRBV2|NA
CASSVENRGYSNQPQHF
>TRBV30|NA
CAFQGGQHTDTQYF
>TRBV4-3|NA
CASSQERAGGANVLTF
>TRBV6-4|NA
CASNRGEASNEQFF
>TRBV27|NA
CASSLTAMRSPGYEQYF
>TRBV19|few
CASSAPRDKTNEKLFF
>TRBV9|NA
CASSPGDSSNSPLHF
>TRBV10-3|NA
CATGQGPYEQYF
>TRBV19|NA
CATSGGQGLSLYGYTF
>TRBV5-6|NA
CASRETDRGTDTQYF
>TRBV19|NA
CASRPGQSLTGELFF
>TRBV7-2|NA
CASSLKVLAGGLRENF
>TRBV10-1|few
CASSEWFPWNYGYTF